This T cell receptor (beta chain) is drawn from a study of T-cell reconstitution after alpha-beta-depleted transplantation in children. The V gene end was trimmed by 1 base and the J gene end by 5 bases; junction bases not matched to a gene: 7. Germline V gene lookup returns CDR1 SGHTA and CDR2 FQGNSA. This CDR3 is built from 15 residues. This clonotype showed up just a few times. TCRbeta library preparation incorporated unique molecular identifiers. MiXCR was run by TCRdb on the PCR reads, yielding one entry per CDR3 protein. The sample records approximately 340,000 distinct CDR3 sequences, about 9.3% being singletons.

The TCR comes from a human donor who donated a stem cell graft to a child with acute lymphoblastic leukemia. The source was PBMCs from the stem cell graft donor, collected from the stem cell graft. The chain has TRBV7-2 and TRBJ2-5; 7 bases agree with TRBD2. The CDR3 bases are TGTGCCAGCAGCTTAGATCCGACTAGCATCGAGACCCAGTACTTC. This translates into CASSLDPTSIETQYF.